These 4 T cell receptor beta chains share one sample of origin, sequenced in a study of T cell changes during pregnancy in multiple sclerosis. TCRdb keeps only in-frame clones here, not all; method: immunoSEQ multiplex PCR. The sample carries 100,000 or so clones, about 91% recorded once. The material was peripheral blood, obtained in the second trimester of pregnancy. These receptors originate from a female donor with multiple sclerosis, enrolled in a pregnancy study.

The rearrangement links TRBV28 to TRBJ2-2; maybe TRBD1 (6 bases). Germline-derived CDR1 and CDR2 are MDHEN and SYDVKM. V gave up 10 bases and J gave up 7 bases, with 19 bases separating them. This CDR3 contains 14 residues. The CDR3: CATRGGSTVGELFF. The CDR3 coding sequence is TGTGCCACCCGTGGGGGCAGTACGGTCGGGGAGCTGTTTTTT.

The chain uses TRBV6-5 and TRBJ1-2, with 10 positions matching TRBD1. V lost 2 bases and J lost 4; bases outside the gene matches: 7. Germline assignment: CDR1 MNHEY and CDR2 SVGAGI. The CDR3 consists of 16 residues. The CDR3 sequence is CASSYVRTGGSYGYTF. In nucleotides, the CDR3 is TGTGCCAGCAGTTACGTTCGGACAGGGGGGAGCTATGGCTACACCTTC.

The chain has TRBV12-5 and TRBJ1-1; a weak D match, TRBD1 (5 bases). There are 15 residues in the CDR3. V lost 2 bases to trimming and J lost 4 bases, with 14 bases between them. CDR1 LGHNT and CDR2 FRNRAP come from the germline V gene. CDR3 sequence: CASGLNRGGGTEAFF. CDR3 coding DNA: TGTGCTAGTGGTTTGAATAGGGGCGGGGGCACTGAAGCTTTCTTT.

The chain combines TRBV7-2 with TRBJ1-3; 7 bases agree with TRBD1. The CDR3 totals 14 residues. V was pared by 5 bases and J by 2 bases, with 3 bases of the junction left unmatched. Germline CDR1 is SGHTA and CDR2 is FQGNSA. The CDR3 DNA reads TGTGCCAGCAGCACAGACAGGGCTGGAAACACCATATATTTT. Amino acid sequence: CASSTDRAGNTIYF.